The present TCR beta chain was sequenced within a study of T cell repertoires in cytomegalovirus infection. Study-level background: Matching HLA type, along with CMV infection, was indicated by public TCR beta signatures.

The CDR3 covers 16 residues. Germline V lookup: CDR1 SGHNT, CDR2 YYREEE (reference sequence). Trimming removed 4 bases at V and 1 base at J, with 15 bases between. Whole-study results and caveats: It was HLA-C-restricted CMV-specific TCR beta clonotypes that dominated the response ex vivo. Frequencies of public TCR beta families were cumulated, and this identified carriers of CMV plus the relevant HLA.

This clonotype was detected only a few times. Its specificity is unknown. In TCRdb, the reads were re-called with MiXCR into one record per CDR3 protein. The sample has around 530,000 distinct CDR3 sequences; more than 15% are singletons. The sequence came from a human donor in good health (CMV status not recorded). Some clones in this sample may be carry-over from other donors' samples. The specimen was CD8+ T cells from PBMCs. This chain uses TRBV5-4 with TRBJ2-1; D is uncertain. In DNA form, the CDR3 reads TGTGCCAGCAGCCCGCCGAGCGCGGAGTCCTACAATGAGCAGTTCTTC. This codes for CASSPPSAESYNEQFF.